This T cell receptor beta chain is from a study of radiotherapy plus CTLA-4 blockade in lung cancer. The germline V gene has CDR1 SEHNR and CDR2 FQNEAQ (reference sequence). The CDR3 totals 14 residues. The V and J ends lost 2 bases and 0 bases respectively, with 7 bases between them. Comments on this clone: The antigen is not known.

Treatment of patients with chemo-refractory metastatic non-small-cell lung cancer consisted of focal radiation plus CTLA-4 blockade with ipilimumab. Data came from immunoSEQ multiplex PCR; TCRdb stores just in-frame clones and leaves some out. The sample lists about 73,000 clones, roughly 87% seen once, with around 40% in the top ten. Notes on the study in general: In blood, TCR clones derived from the tumor expanded after radiotherapy plus ipilimumab. Dynamics of early blood T cell clones, together with interferon-beta, were reportedly the best predictors of response.

The receptor was derived from a human donor with non-small cell lung cancer that progressed on radiotherapy plus ipilimumab. The material was peripheral blood, obtained from a patient treated with radiotherapy plus ipilimumab. The chain recombines TRBV7-9 with TRBJ1-2; D is undetermined. The CDR3 is CASSLSAANYGYTF. CDR3 nucleotides: TGTGCCAGCAGCTTATCGGCCGCTAACTATGGCTACACCTTC. The full variable domain, rest sourced from reference TRBV7-9 and TRBJ1-2, is DTGVSQNPRHKITKRGQNVTFRCDPISEHNRLYWYRQTLGQGPEFLTYFQNEAQLEKSRLLSDRFSAERPKGSFSTLEIQRTEQGDSAMYLCASSLSAANYGYTFGSGTRLTVV.